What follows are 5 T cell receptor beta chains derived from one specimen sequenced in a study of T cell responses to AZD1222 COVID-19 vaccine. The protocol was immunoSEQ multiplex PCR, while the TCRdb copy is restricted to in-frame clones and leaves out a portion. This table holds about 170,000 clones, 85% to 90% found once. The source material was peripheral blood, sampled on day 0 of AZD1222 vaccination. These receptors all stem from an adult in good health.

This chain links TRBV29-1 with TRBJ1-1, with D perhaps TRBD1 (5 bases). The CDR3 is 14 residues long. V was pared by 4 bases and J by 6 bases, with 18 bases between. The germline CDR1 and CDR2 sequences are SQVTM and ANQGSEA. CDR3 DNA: TGCAGCGTTGGTTCAGGGTATTCTTTCTCTGAAGCTTTCTTT. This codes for CSVGSGYSFSEAFF.

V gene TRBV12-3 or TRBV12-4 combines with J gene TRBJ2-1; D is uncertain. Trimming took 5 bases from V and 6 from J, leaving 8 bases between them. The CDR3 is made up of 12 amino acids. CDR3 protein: CASSGDRNEQFF. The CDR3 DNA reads TGTGCCAGCAGTGGAGATCGCAATGAGCAGTTCTTC.

The CDR3 coding sequence is TGTGCCACCAGCAGAGGACAGGTTAATCAGCCCCAGCATTTT. Protein: CATSRGQVNQPQHF. This chain joins TRBV15 and TRBJ1-5; TRBD1 might be the D (6 bases). Germline V gives CDR1 LNHNV, CDR2 YYDKDF (reference sequence). The length of the CDR3 is 14 residues. V was clipped by 1 base and J by 4 bases, with 8 bases between them. The complete variable domain, with remaining parts taken from reference TRBV15 and TRBJ1-5, reads DAMVIQNPRYQVTQFGKPVTLSCSQTLNHNVMYWYQQKSSQAPKLLFHYYDKDFNNEADTPDNFQSRRPNTSFCFLDIRSPGLGDTAMYLCATSRGQVNQPQHFGDGTRLSIL.

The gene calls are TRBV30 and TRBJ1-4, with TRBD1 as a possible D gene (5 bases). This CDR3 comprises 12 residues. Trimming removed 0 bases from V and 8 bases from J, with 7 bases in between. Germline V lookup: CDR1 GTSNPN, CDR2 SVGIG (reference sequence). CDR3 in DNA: TGTGCCTGGAGTGTACGGGACGAAAAACTGTTTTTT. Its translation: CAWSVRDEKLFF.

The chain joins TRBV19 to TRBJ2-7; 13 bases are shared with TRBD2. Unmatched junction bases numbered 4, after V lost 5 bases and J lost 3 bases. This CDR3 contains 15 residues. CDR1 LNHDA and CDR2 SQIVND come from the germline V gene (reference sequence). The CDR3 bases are TGTGCCAGTAGTGCCGGGACTAGCGGGAACTACGAGCAGTACTTC. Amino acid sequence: CASSAGTSGNYEQYF.